The TCR beta chain under discussion was sequenced for a study of T cells after yellow fever vaccination. In germline, CDR1 is SEHNR, CDR2 FQNEAQ (reference sequence). The V gene lost 5 bases and the J gene lost 2 bases, with 17 bases spanning the gap. The length of the CDR3 is 16 residues. Notes on the study in general: Just a small share of clonotypes turned up in the CD4 compartment as well as the CD8 compartment. Re-detected after boosting: most primary clones, almost 98% of CD4 and about 85% of CD8.

This clonotype has a count of ten or more. Its antigen is not identified. A single record per CDR3 protein comes from TCRdb applying MiXCR to the 5' RACE reads. This table has about 240,000 distinct CDR3 sequences, less than 8.5% appearing once. The source was CD4+ T cells sorted from PBMCs, collected 15 days after the yellow fever booster vaccination. The rearrangement joins TRBV7-9 to TRBJ2-3, with D unresolved. This clonotype originated in a man aged 30 to 39 who received the YFV17D yellow fever vaccine. Here the CDR3 DNA reads TGTGCCAGCAGCCCTAGACTCCAGATTAACACAGATACGCAGTATTTT. Its translation: CASSPRLQINTDTQYF.